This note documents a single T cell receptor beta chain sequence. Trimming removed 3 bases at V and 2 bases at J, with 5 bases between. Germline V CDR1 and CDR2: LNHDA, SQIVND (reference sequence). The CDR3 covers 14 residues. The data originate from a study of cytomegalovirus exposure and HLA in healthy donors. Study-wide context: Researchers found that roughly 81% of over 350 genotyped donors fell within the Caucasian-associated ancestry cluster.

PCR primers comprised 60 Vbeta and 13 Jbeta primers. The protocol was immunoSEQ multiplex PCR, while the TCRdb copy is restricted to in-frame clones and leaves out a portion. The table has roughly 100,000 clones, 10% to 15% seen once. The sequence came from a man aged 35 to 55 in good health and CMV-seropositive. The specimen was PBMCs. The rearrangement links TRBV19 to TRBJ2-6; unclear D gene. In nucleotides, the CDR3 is TGTGCCAGTAGTATCGGTACTGGGGCCAACGTCCTGACTTTC. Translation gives CASSIGTGANVLTF.